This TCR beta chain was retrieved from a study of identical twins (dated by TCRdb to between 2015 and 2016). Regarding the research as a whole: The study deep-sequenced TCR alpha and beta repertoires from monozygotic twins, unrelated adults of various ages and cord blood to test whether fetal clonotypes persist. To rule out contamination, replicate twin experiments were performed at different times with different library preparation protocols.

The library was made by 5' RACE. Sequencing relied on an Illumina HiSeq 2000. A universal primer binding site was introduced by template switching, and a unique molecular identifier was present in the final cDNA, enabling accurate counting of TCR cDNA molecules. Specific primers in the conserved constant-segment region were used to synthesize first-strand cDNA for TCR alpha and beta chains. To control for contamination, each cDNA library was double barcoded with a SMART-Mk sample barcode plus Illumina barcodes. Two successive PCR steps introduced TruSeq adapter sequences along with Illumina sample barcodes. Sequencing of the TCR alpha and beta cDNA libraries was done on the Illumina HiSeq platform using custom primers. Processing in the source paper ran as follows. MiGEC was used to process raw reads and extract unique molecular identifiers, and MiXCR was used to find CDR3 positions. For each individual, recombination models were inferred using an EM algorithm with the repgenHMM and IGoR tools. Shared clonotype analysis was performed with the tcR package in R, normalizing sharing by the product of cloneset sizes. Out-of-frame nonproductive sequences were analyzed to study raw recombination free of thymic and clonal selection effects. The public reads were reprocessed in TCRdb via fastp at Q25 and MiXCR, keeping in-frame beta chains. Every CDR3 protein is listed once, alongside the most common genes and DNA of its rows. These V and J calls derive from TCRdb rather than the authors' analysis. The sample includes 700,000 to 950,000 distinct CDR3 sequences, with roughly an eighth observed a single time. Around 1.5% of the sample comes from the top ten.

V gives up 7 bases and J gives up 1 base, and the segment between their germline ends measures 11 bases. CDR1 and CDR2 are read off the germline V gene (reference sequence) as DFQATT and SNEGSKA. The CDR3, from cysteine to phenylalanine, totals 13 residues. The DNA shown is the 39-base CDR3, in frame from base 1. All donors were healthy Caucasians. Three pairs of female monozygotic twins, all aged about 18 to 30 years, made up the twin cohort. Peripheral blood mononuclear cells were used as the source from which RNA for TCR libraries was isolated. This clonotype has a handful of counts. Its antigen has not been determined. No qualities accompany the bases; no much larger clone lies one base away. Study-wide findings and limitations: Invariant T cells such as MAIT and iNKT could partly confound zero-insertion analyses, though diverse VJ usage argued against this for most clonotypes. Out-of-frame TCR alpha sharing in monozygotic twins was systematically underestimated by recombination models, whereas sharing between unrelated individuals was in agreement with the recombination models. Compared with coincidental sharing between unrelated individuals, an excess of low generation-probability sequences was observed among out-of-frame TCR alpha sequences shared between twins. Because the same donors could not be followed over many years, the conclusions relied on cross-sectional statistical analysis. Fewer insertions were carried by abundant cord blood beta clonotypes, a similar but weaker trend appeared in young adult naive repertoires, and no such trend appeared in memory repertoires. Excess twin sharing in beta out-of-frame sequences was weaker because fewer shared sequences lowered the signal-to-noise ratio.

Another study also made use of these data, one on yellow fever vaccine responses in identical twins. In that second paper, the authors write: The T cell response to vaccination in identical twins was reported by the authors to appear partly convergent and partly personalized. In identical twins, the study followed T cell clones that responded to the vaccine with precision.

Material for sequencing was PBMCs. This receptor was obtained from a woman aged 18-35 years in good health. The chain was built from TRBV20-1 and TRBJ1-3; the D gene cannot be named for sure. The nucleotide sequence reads TGCAGTGTTATCCTTCGGTCTGGAAACACCATATATTTT. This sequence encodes CSVILRSGNTIYF.